This T cell receptor beta chain originates from a study of T cell responses to AZD1222 COVID-19 vaccine (dated by TCRdb to 2020 to 2022). Regarding the research as a whole: TCR sequencing covered about 230 trial participants: approximately 200 given two doses of AZD1222 and approximately 26 given two doses of MenACWY control vaccine. Trial participants were enrolled into age subgroups of 18-55, 56-69 and 70-plus years, which contained roughly 140, 27 and 60 TCR-sequenced participants, respectively.

The CDR3 regions of human TCRbeta chains were analyzed by immunosequencing. For the original study's pipeline: Repertoire TCRs were checked for matches against a reference library of SARS-CoV-2-specific TCRs that had been generated using the MIRA antigen-specificity platform. Breadth was defined as the fraction of unique TCRs that were SARS-CoV-2-associated, and depth was defined as the fraction of total T cells that were SARS-CoV-2-associated. Using the MIRA data, every spike-specific TCR was mapped to the spike region that the TCR reacted to and assigned to either a CD4 or a CD8 class. Log10-transformed breadth and depth values were compared by one-way ANOVA with Sidak's multiple comparisons tests. The table was pulled from immuneACCESS by TCRdb, which kept in-frame rearrangements only. Such tables lose some clones; where checked, under half of the loss comes from unresolved V genes, and the rest has no known cause. V and J calls and clone size are given by that table; D and trimming were obtained from the DNA. This sample comprises 100,000 to 150,000 clones, roughly 85% of them detected only once. Roughly a sixth of the sample comes from the top ten.

Looking up the germline V gene yields CDR1 SGHTA and CDR2 FQGNSA. Including the terminal cysteine and phenylalanine, the CDR3 comprises 14 residues. Only the CDR3 part of the read is kept: 42 bases, read in frame from the first base. V is cut back by 5 bases and J by 3 bases, with 7 bases in the junction unmatched. Points on this clone: The specificity of this receptor is unknown. Base qualities were left out, and no much larger clone turns up one base away.

The sample's time point, from its label and the paper: baseline before first vaccination. This sample's treatment or condition label indicates: meningococcal conjugate vaccine given as trial control. The vaccinee samples were drawn from two UK trials, COV001 and COV002, one of which was a single-blind randomized controlled phase 2/3 trial testing AZD1222 (ChAdOx1 nCoV-19) in healthy adults. For TCRbeta chain sequencing, PBMC samples from trial participants were taken at day 0 and at day 28 after the second dose. The paper's findings and limits, for the study overall: Conclusions about previously exposed vaccinees are limited, since just a handful of AZD1222 recipients were seropositive for SARS-CoV-2 at baseline. CD4 TCRs associated with the vaccine covered the entire spike protein, and the dominant responses were in regions 160-218 and 743-854. The 56-69-year group was small, and its depth increase did not reach significance, likely because of low power. After two AZD1222 doses, spike-specific TCR breadth and depth were significantly higher than at day 0 and than in MenACWY recipients. Most participants were white British and females outnumbered males, and the authors suggested that clonal diversity may have been underestimated. Reportedly, almost half of the unique spike-specific TCRs recognized epitopes lying outside the regions that are mutated in the B.1.351 and B.1.1.7 variants. Because no day 14 peak-response samples were available, the repertoires could be characterized only after the peak T cell response.

The chain is assembled from TRBV7-2 and TRBJ2-7; TRBD2 lines up with 7 middle nucleotides. Source: peripheral blood, taken on day 0 of MenACWY control vaccination. This TCR derives from an adult in good health. The nucleotides read TGTGCCAGCAGCCGGGGGGAGGGCCGCTACGAGCAGTACTTC. Its translation reads: CASSRGEGRYEQYF.